The 8 T cell receptor beta chains below come from one sample, sequenced in a study of blood T cell repertoires in COVID-19. Method: immunoSEQ multiplex PCR; TCRdb's copy keeps in-frame clones and lacks some. The table includes about 260,000 clones, almost 85% detected once. Sequencing input: peripheral blood. The receptors were gathered from a woman aged 80 or over with acute or convalescent COVID-19.

The rearrangement links TRBV5-6 to TRBJ2-1, with no clear D. The V gene's germline CDR1 is SGHDT and CDR2 YYEEEE. This CDR3 comprises 11 residues. The V and J ends lost 1 base and 9 bases respectively, with 5 bases between them. The CDR3 protein is CASSLTREQFF. In DNA, the CDR3 is TGTGCCAGCAGCTTGACACGTGAGCAGTTCTTC.

This clone was recorded only once. CDR3 sequence reads: CASSLQGASDTQYF. CDR3 coding DNA: TGCGCCAGCAGCTTACAGGGGGCGTCAGATACGCAGTATTTT. The V gene is TRBV5-1, the J gene TRBJ2-3, with 9 bases lining up with TRBD1. The ends lost 2 bases at V and 4 bases at J; junction bases unmatched: 2. The CDR3 is 14 residues long. The germline V gene has CDR1 SGHRS and CDR2 YFSETQ.

CDR3 sequence: CASSRILTGAAIYF. CDR3 DNA: TGTGCCAGCAGCCGGATATTAACAGGGGCCGCCATATATTTT. J is TRBJ1-3 and V is TRBV3-1 (or the pseudogene TRBV3-2), with TRBD1 matching 7 bases. Germline values: CDR1 LGHDT, CDR2 YNNKEL (reference sequence). V dropped 4 bases and J dropped 11; count of bases not matched to a gene: 11. The CDR3 length is 14 residues.

The rearrangement joins TRBV9 to TRBJ2-1; 14 nucleotides line up with TRBD2. This CDR3 is 17 amino acids long. Trimming took 3 bases from V and 5 from J; bases not matched to a gene: 7. The germline V gene has CDR1 SGDLS and CDR2 YYNGEE. CDR3 region: CASSARLAGGPHNEQFF. The CDR3 bases are TGTGCCAGCAGCGCGAGACTAGCGGGGGGGCCCCACAATGAGCAGTTCTTC.

This rearrangement joins TRBV7-9 to TRBJ1-6; TRBD1 agrees at 10 bases. The germline CDR1 and CDR2 sequences are SEHNR and FQNEAQ (reference sequence). With V trimmed by 2 bases and J by 10 bases, 8 bases remained unmatched. The CDR3 extends over 16 amino acids. DNA of the CDR3: TGTGCCAGCAGCTTATTGGGGACAGGGGTCGAGTCACCCCTCCACTTT. Its translation: CASSLLGTGVESPLHF.

The rearrangement links TRBV28 to TRBJ1-5; D is unclear. The V gene's germline CDR1 is MDHEN and CDR2 SYDVKM. Deletions cut 5 bases from V and 0 bases from J, with 14 bases between. The CDR3 loop spans 16 amino acids. The CDR3 is CASSQTPPPSNQPQHF. The CDR3 coding sequence is TGTGCCAGCAGTCAGACTCCGCCTCCTAGCAATCAGCCCCAGCATTTT.

About this clone itself: Sequence at one end of the junction differs from germline and may be a read error. This chain connects TRBV7-9 to TRBJ2-1; TRBD2 is a possible D gene (6 bases). The CDR3 totals 13 residues. From germline, CDR1 is SEHNR and CDR2 FQNEAQ (reference sequence). CDR3 sequence reads: CASSVATREYQFF. The CDR3 coding sequence is TGTGCCAGCAGCGTAGCTACACGGGAGTATCAGTTCTTC.

The chain has TRBV18 and TRBJ2-3; perhaps TRBD2 as D (5 bases). Per the germline V gene, CDR1 is KGHSH and CDR2 is LQKENI. V gave up 1 base and J gave up 4 bases, with 18 bases separating them. The CDR3 runs 17 residues. The chain's CDR3 is CASSPLFRDNQADTQYF. Here the CDR3 DNA reads TGTGCCAGCTCACCACTTTTCCGGGATAACCAGGCAGATACGCAGTATTTT.